Listed below are T cell receptor beta chains from one sample, sequenced in a study of cytomegalovirus exposure and HLA in healthy donors. Data came from immunoSEQ multiplex PCR; TCRdb stores just in-frame clones and leaves some out. The repertoire has some 170,000 clones, roughly 84% of them found once; the top ten carry roughly 10%. Sequenced input: PBMCs. These receptors came from a man younger than 45 in good health and CMV-seropositive. The CDR3 runs from the conserved cysteine through the conserved F or W. Fields, in order: D gene, clone size, J gene, V gene, CDR3 DNA, CDR3 protein. D genes are given only for firm matches. Expanded clones are given a class, and other clones once, few, many or no size at all.

D: TRBD2; size: .; J: TRBJ2-2; V: TRBV13; DNA: TGTGCCAGCAGCTTAGAACCTAGCGGTACCGGGGAGCTGTTTTTT; CDR3: CASSLEPSGTGELFF
D: TRBD2; size: .; J: TRBJ2-5; V: TRBV15; DNA: TGTGCCACCAGCCCGGGACTAGCGTTCCAAGAGACCCAGTACTTC; CDR3: CATSPGLAFQETQYF
D: .; size: .; J: TRBJ1-2; V: TRBV5-5; DNA: TGTGCCAGCAACCAGGCTTCGGCTGGCTACACCTTC; CDR3: CASNQASAGYTF
D: TRBD2; size: few; J: TRBJ2-7; V: TRBV6-1; DNA: TGTGCCAGCAGTGCCCTAGCGGGTCATGCCTACGAGCAGTACTTC; CDR3: CASSALAGHAYEQYF
D: TRBD1; size: .; J: TRBJ2-7; V: TRBV4-3; DNA: TGCGCCAGCAGCGCCCGGACAGGGGCCGAGCAGTACTTC; CDR3: CASSARTGAEQYF
D: .; size: .; J: TRBJ2-2; V: TRBV7-2; DNA: TGTGCCAGCAGCCGGACTGGTGGCGGGGAGCTGTTTTTT; CDR3: CASSRTGGGELFF
D: .; size: .; J: TRBJ2-5; V: TRBV4-3; DNA: TGCGCCAGCAGCCCTCAGATGGCAGGCGGGCCCCAGTACTTC; CDR3: CASSPQMAGGPQYF
D: .; size: once; J: TRBJ2-2; V: TRBV5-6; DNA: TGTGCCAGCAGAATGACAGGGAACACCGGGGAGCTGTTTTTT; CDR3: CASRMTGNTGELFF
D: .; size: .; J: TRBJ2-1; V: TRBV27; DNA: TGTGCCAGCAGTTGGGCTGGCGTCAATGAGCAGTTCTTC; CDR3: CASSWAGVNEQFF
D: .; size: .; J: TRBJ1-2; V: TRBV6-1; DNA: TGTGCCAGCAGTGACCGGGGATCCTACACCTTC; CDR3: CASSDRGSYTF
D: .; size: .; J: TRBJ1-2; V: TRBV6-6; DNA: TGTGCCAGCAGTTACTCTGAGGAGGGCTACACCTTC; CDR3: CASSYSEEGYTF
D: .; size: .; J: TRBJ1-2; V: TRBV5-6; DNA: TGTGCCAGCAGCCGCCCCGCTTTCGCCTCGGGAGGCTACACCTTC; CDR3: CASSRPAFASGGYTF
D: TRBD1; size: .; J: TRBJ1-4; V: TRBV9; DNA: TGTGCCAGCAGCGTAGATCAGGGGGTTAGTAAACTGTTTTTT; CDR3: CASSVDQGVSKLFF
D: .; size: many; J: TRBJ2-2; V: TRBV5-5; DNA: TGTGCCAGCAGCTCAAGAGGGGGAGGGGACACCGGGGAGCTGTTTTTT; CDR3: CASSSRGGGDTGELFF
D: .; size: .; J: TRBJ1-1; V: TRBV19; DNA: TGTGCCAGTAGTACGGCGGTGAACACTGAAGCTTTCTTT; CDR3: CASSTAVNTEAFF
D: TRBD1; size: .; J: TRBJ2-7; V: TRBV6-5; DNA: TGTGCCAGCAGTTCTCGGGACAGGGGTGGATACGAGCAGTACTTC; CDR3: CASSSRDRGGYEQYF
D: .; size: many; J: TRBJ2-2; V: TRBV6-4; DNA: TGTGCCAGCTCCCCGGGGGAAACCGGGGAGCTGTTTTTT; CDR3: CASSPGETGELFF
D: TRBD2; size: .; J: TRBJ2-7; V: TRBV7-2; DNA: TGTGCCAGCGGGACTAGCGGGGGGTACTACGAGCAGTACTTC; CDR3: CASGTSGGYYEQYF
D: TRBD2; size: .; J: TRBJ2-2; V: TRBV5-1; DNA: TGCGCCAGCAGCTGGGGGACTAGCGGAAACACCGGGGAGCTGTTTTTT; CDR3: CASSWGTSGNTGELFF
D: TRBD2; size: .; J: TRBJ2-1; V: TRBV15; DNA: TGTGCCACCAGCAGAGACGTCGCGGGAGGCTACAATGAGCAGTTCTTC; CDR3: CATSRDVAGGYNEQFF
D: .; size: .; J: TRBJ2-2; V: TRBV4-3; DNA: TGCGCCAGCAGCCAGGTGGGCGGGACCGGGGAGCTGTTTTTT; CDR3: CASSQVGGTGELFF
D: .; size: .; J: TRBJ2-7; V: TRBV7-2; DNA: TGTGCCAGCAGCTTTTGGCCGGAGGGGCCGTTTTCCTACGAGCAGTACTTC; CDR3: CASSFWPEGPFSYEQYF
D: .; size: .; J: TRBJ1-2; V: TRBV5-6; DNA: TGTGCCAGCAGCTTACTAGGGATCCGGGACAAGAACTATGGCTACACCTTC; CDR3: CASSLLGIRDKNYGYTF
D: TRBD1; size: .; J: TRBJ1-5; V: TRBV4-1; DNA: TGCGCCAGCAGGCGAACTGCAGGGGGGAATCAGCCCCAGCATTTT; CDR3: CASRRTAGGNQPQHF